This T cell receptor beta chain was sequenced for a study of T cell responses to AZD1222 COVID-19 vaccine. Across the whole study: Combined were second doses at about 4 or about 12 weeks.

Points on this clone: Its antigen remains unknown.

Notes on the study in general: Only 5 to 7 individuals given AZD1222 were seropositive at baseline.

V lost 2 bases and J lost 0, with 8 bases in between. CDR1 and CDR2 from the germline V gene are SGDLS and YYNGEE. The CDR3 totals 14 residues. Libraries were prepared by immunoSEQ multiplex PCR; TCRdb keeps only in-frame clonotypes and omits some of them. Of about 110,000 clones in the sample, about 86% were seen once. This specimen consisted of peripheral blood, obtained on day 0 of AZD1222 vaccination. The receptor comes from an adult in good health. This chain uses TRBV9 with TRBJ1-2; D uncertain. CDR3 protein: CASSVASPNYGYTF. In DNA, the CDR3 is TGTGCCAGCAGCGTCGCCAGTCCTAACTATGGCTACACCTTC. Based on the CDR3 plus reference TRBV9 and TRBJ1-2, the full variable domain is DSGVTQTPKHLITATGQRVTLRCSPRSGDLSVYWYQQSLDQGLQFLIQYYNGEERAKGNILERFSAQQFPDLHSELNLSSLELGDSALYFCASSVASPNYGYTFGSGTRLTVV.